These T cell receptor beta chains were read from a single sample in a study of blood T cell repertoires in COVID-19. Sequencing was performed with immunoSEQ multiplex PCR; in TCRdb, only in-frame clones are kept and a portion is missing. The table shows about 220,000 clones, with 88% occurring only once. Specimen: PBMCs or T cells enriched from blood (not recorded which). The receptors here all came from a woman between 25 and 40 years old who had recovered from COVID-19. Both conserved end residues are part of each CDR3. D genes are given only for firm matches. Not all rows give a size; the values are once, few, many and, for expanded clones, a class.

j_call v_call d_call clone_size cdr3_nt cdr3_aa
TRBJ2-1 TRBV4-1 - - TGCGCCAGCAGCCCAGGGGATTCCTACAATGAGCAGTTCTTC CASSPGDSYNEQFF
TRBJ1-5 TRBV2 - few TGTGCCAGCAGTGACCCAAGTTACAAGCAGCCCCAGCATTTT CASSDPSYKQPQHF
TRBJ1-1 TRBV7-2 TRBD1 - TGTGCCAGCAGGGAAGGGGGCCGGACTGAAGCTTTCTTT CASREGGRTEAFF
TRBJ1-2 TRBV4-3 - - TGCGCCAGCAGCCAAGACCCCGACGGGAGAGGGGGCTACACCTTC CASSQDPDGRGGYTF
TRBJ1-4 TRBV5-1 - - TGCGCCAGCAGCCCCCGACCGCAACTAAATGAAAAACTGTTTTTT CASSPRPQLNEKLFF
TRBJ1-4 TRBV19 - once TGTGCCAGTAGTATGAGACGCCAGGGGCCGGAAAAACTGTTTTTT CASSMRRQGPEKLFF
TRBJ2-2 TRBV7-2 TRBD1 - TGTGCCAGCAGCTCCCTCAGGGGGCGCACCGGGGAGCTGTTTTTT CASSSLRGRTGELFF
TRBJ2-7 TRBV27 - once TGTGCCAGCAGTTTAGGGACAACATACGAGCAGTACTTC CASSLGTTYEQYF
TRBJ1-1 TRBV19 - - TGTGCCAGTAGAGGGGAGGTGAACACTGAAGCTTTCTTT CASRGEVNTEAFF
TRBJ1-3 TRBV9 TRBD1 - TGTGCCAGCAGCGTAGCCCCAGGGGGCACGGGAGGAAACACCATATATTTT CASSVAPGGTGGNTIYF
TRBJ2-1 TRBV11-2 - - TGTGCCAGCAGTTTACTCCTGGACAGCCGATCGCAGTTCTTC CASSLLLDSRSQFF
TRBJ1-2 TRBV19 TRBD1 - TGTGCCATCCTCAATTCGGGACAGGGTAACTATGGCTACACCTTC CAILNSGQGNYGYTF
TRBJ2-1 TRBV7-9 TRBD1 - TGTGCCAGCAGCCTCCCTGGGGACAGGAACAATGAGCAGTTCTTC CASSLPGDRNNEQFF
TRBJ1-4 TRBV10-1 - - TGCGCCAGCAGATCCCTCAGGGTCCTTGCCGCAACTAATGAAAAACTGTTTTTT CASRSLRVLAATNEKLFF
TRBJ1-1 TRBV6-5 - - TGTGCCAGCAGTTACTCCGTGCTGCGAGAAGCTTTCTTT CASSYSVLREAFF
TRBJ1-5 TRBV10-3 - once TGTGCCATCAGTGAGTCAGGGGAAAGTCAGCCCCAGCATTTT CAISESGESQPQHF
TRBJ1-1 TRBV2 TRBD1 - TGTGCCAGCAGGGGAACCGACAGGGCCACTGAAGCTTTCTTT CASRGTDRATEAFF
TRBJ1-4 TRBV4-2 TRBD1 - TGTGCCAGCAGGGACCGACAGGGAAGGGAAAAACTGTTTTTT CASRDRQGREKLFF
TRBJ1-2 TRBV29-1 - once TGCAGCGTTGAAAGGGACCAGGGGAAGTATGGCTACACCTTC CSVERDQGKYGYTF
TRBJ1-1 TRBV15 TRBD1 - TGTGCCACCGAAACTGGGACAGGGGAGAACACTGAAGCTTTCTTT CATETGTGENTEAFF
TRBJ1-3 TRBV18 TRBD1 - TGTGCCAGCTCACCAGACAGGGGCTCTGGAAACACCATATATTTT CASSPDRGSGNTIYF
TRBJ2-3 TRBV5-1 - - TGCGCCAGCAGCTTGGAGAGAGCTAGCACAGATACGCAGTATTTT CASSLERASTDTQYF
TRBJ1-2 TRBV6-4 - - TGTGCCAGCAGTTTTTATAGGGGGAGCAACTATGGCTACACCTTC CASSFYRGSNYGYTF
TRBJ2-2 TRBV6-4 - - TGTGCCAGCACCATTGAGATGAACACCGGGGAGCTGTTTTTT CASTIEMNTGELFF
TRBJ1-1 TRBV9 - once TGTGCCAGCAGCGTAGATGTCAATTTGAACACTGAAGCTTTCTTT CASSVDVNLNTEAFF
TRBJ1-1 TRBV19 - - TGTGCCAGTAGTCTAACCGGGACTACCCTCACTGAAGCTTTCTTT CASSLTGTTLTEAFF
TRBJ1-6 TRBV19 TRBD1 - TGTGCCAGTAGCCGGACAGGGGATTCACCCCTCCACTTT CASSRTGDSPLHF
TRBJ2-2 TRBV6-5 - - TGTGCCAGCAGTTACTCTCTCTTATCTGGGGAGCTGTTTTTT CASSYSLLSGELFF
TRBJ2-2 TRBV24-1 TRBD1 - TGTGCCACCGGTTACCCCGGGACAGGTGACACCGGGGAGCTGTTTTTT CATGYPGTGDTGELFF
TRBJ2-7 TRBV29-1 - - TGCAGCGTTGAAGAGGGGGGGCGGAAGGGATACGAGCAGTACTTC CSVEEGGRKGYEQYF
TRBJ1-1 TRBV27 - - TGTGCCAGCAGTTTTATTGGACACACGAACACTGAAGCTTTCTTT CASSFIGHTNTEAFF
TRBJ1-2 TRBV7-2 TRBD1 - TGTGCCAGCAGCCCCGGGGACAGCTTCTATGGCTACACCTTC CASSPGDSFYGYTF
TRBJ2-4 TRBV2 TRBD1 - TGTGCCAGCAGGGACAGGGGATACATTCAGTACTTC CASRDRGYIQYF
TRBJ1-2 TRBV6-2/TRBV6-3 - - TGTGCCAGCAGTTACTCTGAGGGTGGCTACACCTTC CASSYSEGGYTF